The source of this T cell receptor beta chain is a study of T cell responses to AZD1222 COVID-19 vaccine (dated by TCRdb to about 2021). Regarding the complete study: AZD1222 recipients with second doses at about 4 weeks or about 12 weeks were pooled, because spike-specific TCR depth and breadth did not differ between schedules. TCR sequencing was performed for about 240 trial participants, of whom some 200 were given two doses of AZD1222 and around 25 were given two doses of MenACWY control vaccine. Enrollment into the trials was organized by age into subgroups of 18-55, 56-69 and 70-plus years, and those subgroups contained roughly 140, 27 and 60 TCR-sequenced participants, respectively. What the research found in general, with its limitations: Spike-specific TCR breadth and depth rose significantly after two AZD1222 doses compared with day 0 and with MenACWY recipients. Reportedly, almost half of the unique spike-specific TCRs recognized epitopes lying outside the regions that are mutated in the B.1.351 and B.1.1.7 variants. Participants were mostly white British and included more females than males, and it was suggested by the authors that clonal diversity may have been underestimated. In the small 56-69-year group, the increase in depth fell short of significance, most likely because of low power. CD4 TCRs associated with the vaccine covered the entire spike protein, and the dominant responses were in regions 160-218 and 743-854. Only five to seven AZD1222 recipients were SARS-CoV-2 seropositive at baseline, limiting conclusions about previously exposed vaccinees. Because no day 14 peak-response samples were available, the repertoires could be characterized only after the peak T cell response.

The germline V and J ends show losses of 0 bases and 2 bases respectively, and no gene match explains 4 bases of the junction. The germline V gene specifies SGHRS as CDR1 and YFSETQ as CDR2. The CDR3 has 16 amino acids, counting the end cysteine and phenylalanine. Solely the CDR3 DNA is kept, with 48 bases framed from the first base. With respect to this clone: The antigen it recognizes is unknown. One base away there is no much larger clone; base qualities are not given.

The CDR3 regions of human TCRbeta chains were subjected to immunosequencing. The published analysis was carried out like this. TCRs in the repertoires were matched against a reference library of SARS-CoV-2-specific TCRs that had been generated with the MIRA antigen-specificity platform. Breadth was defined as the fraction of unique TCRs that were SARS-CoV-2-associated. Depth was defined as the fraction of total T cells that were SARS-CoV-2-associated. Each spike-specific TCR was assigned to its reactive spike region and to a CD4 or CD8 class using the MIRA data. Log10-transformed breadth and depth values were compared by one-way ANOVA with Sidak's multiple comparisons tests. In its TCRdb copy, this immuneACCESS table keeps in-frame sequences only and misses some clones. Where compared with another copy, unresolved V genes explain less than half of these, and the others have no known cause. V and J calls and clone size are those listed in that table; D and trimming were worked out from the DNA. The sample table contains 100,000 to 150,000 clones; only one count was recorded for 85% to 90% of them. 6% to 8% of the sample is in the top ten clones.

In the paper's terms, the time point label means: baseline before first vaccination. Vaccinee samples were obtained from the UK trials COV001 and COV002, which included a single-blind randomized controlled phase 2/3 trial of AZD1222 (ChAdOx1 nCoV-19) in healthy adults. For TCRbeta chain sequencing, PBMC samples from trial participants were taken at day 0 and at day 28 after the second dose. The clonotype was recovered from an adult in good health. Sequenced material: peripheral blood, taken on day 0 of AZD1222 vaccination. The rearranged segments are TRBV5-1 and TRBJ2-2; TRBD1 agrees with 7 junctional bases. CDR3 reads: CASSLEGGLNTGELFF. The bases are TGCGCCAGCAGCTTGGAAGGGGGCTTAAACACCGGGGAGCTGTTTTTT.